These 11 T cell receptor beta chains originate from one sample sequenced in a study of cytomegalovirus exposure and HLA in healthy donors. PCR amplification relied on 60 Vbeta primers (plus 13 Jbeta primers). The repertoire was sequenced with immunoSEQ multiplex PCR; TCRdb's copy has only in-frame clones and lacks some. The sample has under 200,000 clones, roughly 76% seen once. Sequenced input: PBMCs. These receptor sequences come from a human donor in good health.

A word on this clone: Other nucleotide sequences from this sample produce the same CDR3. The V and J genes are TRBV9 and TRBJ1-1; no clear D gene. Germline V lookup: CDR1 SGDLS, CDR2 YYNGEE. The CDR3 length is 13 residues. V lost 1 base and J 1 base, leaving 5 bases between the germline ends. CDR3 in DNA: TGTGCCAGCAGCGTAACAGAGAACACTGAAGCTTTCTTT. Translation: CASSVTENTEAFF.

V and J are TRBV2 and TRBJ2-7; 8 bases map to TRBD2. The germline CDR1 and CDR2 sequences are SNHLY and FYNNEI. V shed 4 bases and J 2 bases; nucleotides not matched to a gene: 4. The CDR3 runs to 14 residues. The CDR3 DNA reads TGTGCCAGCAGTGGTAGCGGGGTCACCTACGAGCAGTACTTC. Amino acid sequence: CASSGSGVTYEQYF.

This chain joins TRBV9 and TRBJ1-1; maybe TRBD1 (6 bases). Germline CDR1 reads SGDLS; CDR2 reads YYNGEE. The CDR3 is 13 residues long. Trimming stripped 3 bases from V and 7 bases from J, with 13 bases between. The CDR3 DNA follows: TGTGCCAGCAGCGCTTGGACAGAGAATGAAGCTTTCTTT. Amino acids: CASSAWTENEAFF.

The genes are TRBV6-6 and TRBJ1-5, with unresolved D. The CDR3 covers 16 residues. V was trimmed by 2 bases and J by 3 bases, leaving 14 bases between them. Germline CDR1 and CDR2: MNHNY and SVGAGI (reference sequence). The CDR3 nucleotides are TGTGCCAGCAGTTACCTACAAGGGAGGGACAATCAGCCCCAGCATTTT. This encodes CASSYLQGRDNQPQHF.

V is TRBV7-3 and J is TRBJ2-7, with 8 bases aligning to TRBD1. Unmatched junction bases numbered 6, after V lost 5 bases and J lost 6 bases. The length of the CDR3 is 13 residues. Germline V gene data show CDR1 as SGHTA and CDR2 as FQGTGA. For the CDR3, the DNA is TGTGCCAGCAGCCCAGGACAGGGTTCCGAGCAGTACTTC. Its protein is CASSPGQGSEQYF.

The genes are TRBV10-3 and TRBJ2-3, with a weak D call TRBD2 (6 bases). Trimming stripped 0 bases from V and 0 bases from J, with 10 bases between. Germline CDR1 ENHRY, CDR2 SYGVKD. The length of the CDR3 is 16 residues. The CDR3 bases are TGTGCCATCAGTGAGTCTAAGCGGGCGAGCACAGATACGCAGTATTTT. It encodes CAISESKRASTDTQYF.

The chain has TRBV9 and TRBJ2-3; D perhaps matches TRBD1 (6 bases). V lost 4 bases, J lost 6 bases, and 18 bases lay in between. Germline V gene sequence: CDR1 SGDLS, CDR2 YYNGEE. The CDR3 covers 15 residues. CDR3 coding DNA: TGTGCCAGCAGCATCAGGGGCGTTAAAGACGATACGCAGTATTTT. Its protein is CASSIRGVKDDTQYF.

The V and J genes are TRBV5-1 and TRBJ2-5; D gene ambiguous. The J call may be mistaken, given a closer DNA end match to TRBJ2-7. The CDR3 has 13 residues. Per the germline V gene, CDR1 is SGHRS and CDR2 is YFSETQ. CDR3 DNA sequence: TGCGCCAGCAGCTCCGACAACTCCTACGAGCAGTACTTC. Its protein is CASSSDNSYEQYF.

The chain has TRBV7-2 and TRBJ2-1, with TRBD2 matching over 8 bases. Germline CDR1 is SGHTA and CDR2 is FQGNSA. The CDR3 spans 17 residues. The junction had 9 bases not matched to a gene; V was cut back by 3 bases and J by 2 bases. CDR3 nucleotide sequence: TGTGCCAGCAGCTTGATCCCTGACGGGGGGGCCTACAATGAGCAGTTCTTC. Translating gives CASSLIPDGGAYNEQFF.

V usage is TRBV4-3 and J usage is TRBJ1-6, with 8 bases matching TRBD1. V dropped 3 bases and J dropped 7; count of bases not matched to a gene: 14. The CDR3 consists of 18 residues. Germline V gives CDR1 LGHNA, CDR2 YSLEER. CDR3 nucleotides: TGCGCCAGCAGCCAGGCAGCTTCCGGGACAGGAGGGAATTCACCCCTCCACTTT. Translating it yields CASSQAASGTGGNSPLHF.

This clone has only a few counts. The V gene is TRBV6-6, the J gene TRBJ2-1, with 9 bases matching TRBD2. V gave up 4 bases and J gave up 5 bases; unmatched junction bases: 6. Germline V gives CDR1 MNHNY, CDR2 SVGAGI (reference sequence). The CDR3 contains 15 residues. CDR3 nucleotide sequence: TGTGCCAGCAGTTGGGTCGCGGGGGGGCACAATGAGCAGTTCTTC. This translates into CASSWVAGGHNEQFF.